The sequence of this TCR beta chain was determined in a study of blood T cell repertoires in COVID-19. The protocol was immunoSEQ multiplex PCR, while the TCRdb copy is restricted to in-frame clones and leaves out a portion. The table shows approximately 120,000 clones, with 88% occurring only once. The germline CDR1 and CDR2 sequences are SGHKS and YYEKEE (reference sequence). Trimming cost V 3 bases and J 2 bases, with 12 bases left between them. The CDR3 spans 15 residues. The receptor was isolated from a human donor in a cohort sampled during active COVID-19. The sample comprised peripheral blood. The chain uses TRBV5-5 and TRBJ1-5, with D tentatively TRBD1 (6 bases). The CDR3 loop is CASSSGVIGNQPQHF. DNA of the CDR3: TGTGCCAGCAGCTCAGGGGTCATCGGCAATCAGCCCCAGCATTTT.